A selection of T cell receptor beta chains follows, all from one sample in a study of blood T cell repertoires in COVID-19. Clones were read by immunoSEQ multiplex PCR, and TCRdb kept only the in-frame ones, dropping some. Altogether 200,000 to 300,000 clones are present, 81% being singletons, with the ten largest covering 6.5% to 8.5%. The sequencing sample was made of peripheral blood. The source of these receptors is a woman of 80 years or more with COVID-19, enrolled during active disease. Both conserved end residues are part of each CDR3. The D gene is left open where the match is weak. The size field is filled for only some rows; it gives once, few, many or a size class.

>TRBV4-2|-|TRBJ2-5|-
TGTGCCAGCAGCCAAGATCACTTTTCACAGATTAAAGAGACCCAGTACTTC
CASSQDHFSQIKETQYF
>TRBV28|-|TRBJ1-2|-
TGTGCCAGCAGTCGCGCAGGGTGGAAGGGCTACACCTTC
CASSRAGWKGYTF
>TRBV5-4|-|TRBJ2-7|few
TGTGCCAGCAGCTTTGCCGGGGGACGGAGCTCCTACGAGCAGTACTTC
CASSFAGGRSSYEQYF
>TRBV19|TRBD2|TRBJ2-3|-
TGTGCCAGTAGTATTCGGGGCAGCGGGGGGGCTCGCACAGATACGCAGTATTTT
CASSIRGSGGARTDTQYF
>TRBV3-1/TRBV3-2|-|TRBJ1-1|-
TGTGCCAGCAGCCGGAGCAGAACCACTGAAGCTTTCTTT
CASSRSRTTEAFF
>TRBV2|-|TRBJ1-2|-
TGTGCCAGCAAACTAAACACTGGTCCCGTGTATGGCTACACCTTC
CASKLNTGPVYGYTF
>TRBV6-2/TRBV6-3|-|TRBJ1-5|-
TGTGCCAGCAGTTACTCGGGCAGGGGCGGTCAGCCCCAGCATTTT
CASSYSGRGGQPQHF
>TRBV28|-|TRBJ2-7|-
TGTGCCAGCAGTTTCCCTACCGCCCTGAAGCAGTACTTC
CASSFPTALKQYF
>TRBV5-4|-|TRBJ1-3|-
TGTGCCAGCAGCTTTGGGGCCCCTGGAAACACCATATATTTT
CASSFGAPGNTIYF
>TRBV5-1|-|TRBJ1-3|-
TGCGCCAGCAGCTCGACAGCCGGCTCTGGAAACACCATATATTTT
CASSSTAGSGNTIYF
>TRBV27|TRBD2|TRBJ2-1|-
TGTGCCAGCAGTCTCCGGACTAGCGGGAGAGGCAATGAGCAGTTCTTC
CASSLRTSGRGNEQFF
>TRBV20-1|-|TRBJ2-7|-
TGCAGTGCTAGAGGCCCCATCGGGCAGTACTTC
CSARGPIGQYF
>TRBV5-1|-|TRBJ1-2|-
TGCGCCAGCAGCTTGGCAGGGGACGGCTATGGCTACACCTTC
CASSLAGDGYGYTF
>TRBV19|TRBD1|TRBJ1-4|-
TGTGCCAGTAGCCAGGGGACAGGGCCCCACCAGTGGACTAATGAAAAACTGTTTTTT
CASSQGTGPHQWTNEKLFF
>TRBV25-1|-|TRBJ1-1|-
TGTGCCACCGCCGGGTACACTGAAGCTTTCTTT
CATAGYTEAFF
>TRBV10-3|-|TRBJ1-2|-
TGTGCCATCAGGACAGACAGGTCCTCTGTCTACACCTTC
CAIRTDRSSVYTF
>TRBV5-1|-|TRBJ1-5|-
TGCGCCAGCAGCCGGGACTCGAATCAGCCCCAGCATTTT
CASSRDSNQPQHF
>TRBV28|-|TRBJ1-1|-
TGTGCCAGCATATTGAACACTGAAGCTTTCTTT
CASILNTEAFF
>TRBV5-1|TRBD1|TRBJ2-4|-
TGCGCCAGCAGCTTGGCGAGACAGGGGCTCGACATTCAGTACTTC
CASSLARQGLDIQYF
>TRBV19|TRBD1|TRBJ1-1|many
TGTGCCAGTAGTGCCCGGACAGGGGCCATGAACACTGAAGCTTTCTTT
CASSARTGAMNTEAFF
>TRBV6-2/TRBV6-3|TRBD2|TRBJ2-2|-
TGTGCCAGCAGTCAACCGGGACTAGTAACAGGGGAGCTGTTTTTT
CASSQPGLVTGELFF
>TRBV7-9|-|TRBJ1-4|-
TGTGCCAGCAGGGGACTGAGTGACTTCGAAAAACTGTTTTTT
CASRGLSDFEKLFF
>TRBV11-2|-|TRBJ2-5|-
TGTGCCAGCAGCCGCGGACAGTCGGAGACCCAGTACTTC
CASSRGQSETQYF
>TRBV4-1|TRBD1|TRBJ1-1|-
TGCGCCAGCAGCCATCGACAGGGGGCAGGGGGCACTGAAGCTTTCTTT
CASSHRQGAGGTEAFF
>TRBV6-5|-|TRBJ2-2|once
TGTGCCAGCAGTCCCACACGGAACACCGGGGAGCTGTTTTTT
CASSPTRNTGELFF
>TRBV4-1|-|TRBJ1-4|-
TGCGCCAGCAGCCAAGACATAACACGGGAGTTCGCCGGAGGACTGTTTTTT
CASSQDITREFAGGLFF
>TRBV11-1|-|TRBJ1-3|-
TGTGCCAGCAGCTTTGCGGGGATTGGAAACACCATATATTTT
CASSFAGIGNTIYF
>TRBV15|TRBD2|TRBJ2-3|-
TGTGCCACCAGCAGAGATTGGGCTAGCGGGGGCCTTAGCACAGATACGCAGTATTTT
CATSRDWASGGLSTDTQYF
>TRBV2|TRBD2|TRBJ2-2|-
TGTGCCAGTAGGACTAGCGGAACCGGGGAGCTGTTTTTT
CASRTSGTGELFF
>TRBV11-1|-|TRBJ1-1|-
TGTGCCAGCAGCTTATTAACGTTCCAGGGGCCCACTGAAGCTTTCTTT
CASSLLTFQGPTEAFF
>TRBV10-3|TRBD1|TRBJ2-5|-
TGTGCCTCAGGACAGGGAGAGACCCAGTACTTC
CASGQGETQYF
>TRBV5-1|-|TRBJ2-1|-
TGCGCCAGCAGCTTGGCGGGAAGTATCGACTCCTACAATGAGCAGTTCTTC
CASSLAGSIDSYNEQFF
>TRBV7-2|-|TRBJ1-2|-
TGTGCCAGCAGCCCCAGGACAGCGGGCTACACCTTC
CASSPRTAGYTF
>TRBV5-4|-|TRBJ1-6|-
TGTGCCAGCAGCTTGGCGAGGTCACCCCTCCACTTT
CASSLARSPLHF
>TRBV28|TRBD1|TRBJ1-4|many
TGTGCCAGCAGCCGCGACAGGGTGGAGGAAAAACTGTTTTTT
CASSRDRVEEKLFF
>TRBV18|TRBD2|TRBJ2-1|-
TGTGCCAGCTCACCACAGGGACTAGCGGGAGGCAATGAGCAGTTCTTC
CASSPQGLAGGNEQFF
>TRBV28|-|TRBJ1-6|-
TGTGCCAGCATAACCACTAATGCTAATTCACCCCTCCACTTT
CASITTNANSPLHF
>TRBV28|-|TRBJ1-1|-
TGTGCCAGCAGTACCCTAGGGGGTGAAGCTTTCTTT
CASSTLGGEAFF
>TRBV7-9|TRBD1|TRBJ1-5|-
TGTGCCAGCAGCTTAGGGGACAGGGTAAATCAGCCCCAGCATTTT
CASSLGDRVNQPQHF
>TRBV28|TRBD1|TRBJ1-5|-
TGTGCCAGCAGGGAGGACAGGCTAAATCAGCCCCAGCATTTT
CASREDRLNQPQHF
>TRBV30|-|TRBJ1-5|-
TGTGCCTGGAGCCCCGACAGAAACAATCAGCCCCAGCATTTT
CAWSPDRNNQPQHF
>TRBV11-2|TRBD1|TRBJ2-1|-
TGTGCCAGCAGCTTTAGATTAGGGGGGACAGGGGTCTACAATGAGCAGTTCTTC
CASSFRLGGTGVYNEQFF
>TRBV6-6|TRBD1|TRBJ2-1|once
TGTGCCAGCATTCGGGGACAGGGTCACATGTTCGGATTCGATGAGCAGTTCTTC
CASIRGQGHMFGFDEQFF
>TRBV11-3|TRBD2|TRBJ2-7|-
TGTGCCAGCAGCTTAGGCGGGGGGAGCGGCGACGAGCAGTACTTC
CASSLGGGSGDEQYF
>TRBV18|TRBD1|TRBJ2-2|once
TGTGCCAGCTCACGAGACAGGGGGCCCACCGGGGAGCTGTTTTTT
CASSRDRGPTGELFF
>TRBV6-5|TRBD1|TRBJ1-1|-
TGTGCCAGCAGTTCCCGTACAGGGGTGAACACTGAAGCTTTCTTT
CASSSRTGVNTEAFF
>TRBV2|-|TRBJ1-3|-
TGTGCCAGCACAGGGTCGGCAAACACCATATATTTT
CASTGSANTIYF
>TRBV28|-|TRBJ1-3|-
TGTGCCAGCAATTCTGCTGGAAACACCATATATTTT
CASNSAGNTIYF
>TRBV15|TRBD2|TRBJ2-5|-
TGTGCCACCGCACCGGGACTAGCGGCAGAAGAGACCCAGTACTTC
CATAPGLAAEETQYF
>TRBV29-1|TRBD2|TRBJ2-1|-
TGCAGCGTTGAAGATATGTCGCATCGACTAGCTTTTCAGAACTACAATGAGCAGTTCTTC
CSVEDMSHRLAFQNYNEQFF
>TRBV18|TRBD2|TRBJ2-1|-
TGTGCCAGCTCCCCACCGGGACTAGCGGGACCGAATGAGCAGTTCTTC
CASSPPGLAGPNEQFF
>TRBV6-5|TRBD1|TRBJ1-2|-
TGTGCCAGCAGCGCCGACAGGGTAGTCGGTGGCTACACCTTC
CASSADRVVGGYTF
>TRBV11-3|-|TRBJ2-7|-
TGTGCCAGCAGCTTAGAAAGAGGACTCAGGTGGCAGTACTTC
CASSLERGLRWQYF
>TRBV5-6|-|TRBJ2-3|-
TGTGCCAGCAGTTACGACTTCCTCACAGATACGCAGTATTTT
CASSYDFLTDTQYF
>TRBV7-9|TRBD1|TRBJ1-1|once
TGTGCCAGCAGCCTCCGGGACAGGGGGGTAACTGAAGCTTTCTTT
CASSLRDRGVTEAFF